This T cell receptor beta chain comes out of a study of T cells in Graves' hyperthyroidism and ophthalmopathy (dated by TCRdb to about 2019). Study-level background: Peripheral blood was sampled at the time of initial diagnosis, prior to any treatment. The study also compared thyroid tissue and blood T-cell repertoires from a handful of Graves' hyperthyroidism patients. The paper describes TCR Vbeta CDR3 sequencing of 135 peripheral blood samples, made up of some 40 ophthalmopathy patients, 70 to 75 hyperthyroidism patients and 17 progressor patients. The approximately 100 discovery patients were randomly split 7:3 into training and test sets. After blood sampling, hyperthyroidism patients were treated with methimazole at a starting dose of 30 mg daily, and ophthalmopathy patients were treated with high-dose intravenous methylprednisolone. To identify TCR V-J signatures that set the groups apart, the researchers used a discovery cohort of 100 patients, made up of around 42 with Graves' ophthalmopathy and about 60 with stable Graves' hyperthyroidism. An independent validation cohort of under 20 hyperthyroidism patients and 17 patients who later progressed to ophthalmopathy tested prospective prediction of ophthalmopathy.

This clonotype showed up many times. Its binding antigen is unknown. No much larger clone is present one base from it, and per-base qualities are unavailable. Results and caveats for the whole study, not just this receptor: Ophthalmopathy was separated from stable hyperthyroidism by a 13 V-J signature model, with around 90% sensitivity and roughly 81% specificity obtained in cross-validation and 80%/75% obtained in testing. Blood samples also contained most of the expanded thyroid clonotypes (frequency above 0.001), which suggests that blood repertoires may reflect thyroid immune responses. In validation, the model predicted progression to ophthalmopathy with approximately 71% sensitivity and about 72% specificity, a median of 6.5 months before onset. No statistical method was used to set the sample size in advance, and investigators knew the group allocation.

Moderately to severely active disease, a Clinical Activity Score of at least 3, a NOSPECS grade of at least 4, and a duration under 3 months were present in ophthalmopathy patients. Any patient with an uncontrolled infection, another autoimmune disease, pregnancy or lactation was excluded. Clinical symptoms, serum thyroxine and TRAb, thyroid ultrasound, and orbital computed tomography formed the basis for the diagnoses. PBMCs were isolated from around 10 ml of fresh peripheral blood by Ficoll-Paque density gradient centrifugation. Total RNA was extracted with Trizol reagent, and quality was checked on an Agilent 2100 Bioanalyzer. The TCR beta CDR3 regions were amplified from RNA transcripts. The TCR CDR3 was subjected to a first round of RT-PCR using the HTBI primer set and the Qiagen OneStep RT-PCR kit. Libraries were constructed in a second round of multiplex PCR, after which size selection and purification were performed. Libraries were sequenced paired-end with 100 bp reads on an Illumina HiSeq2000. In the authors' own workflow: Raw data were processed with SOAPnuke, discarding reads with adapters, uncalled bases, mean Phred below 15, or no exact constant-primer or identifier match. High-quality paired reads were merged using COPE v1.2.5, and each unique nucleotide sequence was defined as a clonotype. Clonotypes were aligned to IMGT TRBV, TRBD and TRBJ reference segments using MiTCR v1.1. The analysis included only V-J combinations with a frequency above 0.0001, which together covered around 99% of the repertoires. The TCS score was defined as F50 (clonal expansion) divided by E x V (chaos), with BLOSUM62-based TCRdist calculated between CDR3 peptides within each V-J. Welch's t-statistics and random forest reduced just over 500 V-J features to around 14, which were used in a naive Bayes classifier (R e1071). TCRdb handled the public reads itself, with Q25 trimming in fastp and clone calling in MiXCR, and kept productive beta chains. Every CDR3 protein is listed once, alongside the most common genes and DNA of its rows. These V and J calls originate from TCRdb's pipeline instead of the authors' own analysis. A total of about half a million distinct CDR3 sequences appear in this sample, less than 20% of them only once. The leading ten clones occupy approximately 50% of the sample.

Specimen: blood. The clonotype comes from a man aged 35-49 years with Graves' ophthalmopathy.

The CDR3 in this case is CASSFGLAGGATDTQYF. The DNA sequence follows: TGCGCCAGCAGCTTTGGACTAGCGGGAGGGGCCACAGATACGCAGTATTTT. The rearranged chain carries TRBV5-1 and TRBJ2-3; TRBD2 aligns with 15 central bases. The germline V gene supplies CDR1 SGHRS and CDR2 YFSETQ. V is trimmed back by 2 bases and J by 2 bases, and the junction contains 3 bases that no gene match accounts for. From the cysteine up to the phenylalanine, the CDR3 has a length of 17 residues. CDR3 DNA only is kept here, 51 bases in frame from base 1.